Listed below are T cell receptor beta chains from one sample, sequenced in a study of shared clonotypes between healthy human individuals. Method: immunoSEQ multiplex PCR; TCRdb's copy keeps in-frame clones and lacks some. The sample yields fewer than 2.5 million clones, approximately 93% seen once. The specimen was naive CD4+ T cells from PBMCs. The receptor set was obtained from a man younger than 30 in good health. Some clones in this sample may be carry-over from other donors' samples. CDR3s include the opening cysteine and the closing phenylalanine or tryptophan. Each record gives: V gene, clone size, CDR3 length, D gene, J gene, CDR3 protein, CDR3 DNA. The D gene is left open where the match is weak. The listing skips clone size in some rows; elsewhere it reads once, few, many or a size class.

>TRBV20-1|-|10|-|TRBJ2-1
CSALPGEQFF
TGCAGTGCTTTACCGGGTGAGCAGTTCTTC
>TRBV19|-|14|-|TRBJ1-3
CASRLGGVGNTIYF
TGTGCCAGTAGATTGGGGGGTGTTGGAAACACCATATATTTT
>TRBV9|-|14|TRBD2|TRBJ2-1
CASSPRLAGTAQFF
TGTGCCAGCAGCCCCAGACTAGCGGGGACAGCGCAGTTCTTC
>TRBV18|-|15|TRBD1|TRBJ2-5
CASSPPGQRKETQYF
TGTGCCAGCTCACCTCCGGGACAGCGAAAGGAGACCCAGTACTTC
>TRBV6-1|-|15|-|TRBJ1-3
CASSWTTESGNTIYF
TGTGCCAGCAGCTGGACCACGGAGTCTGGAAACACCATATATTTT
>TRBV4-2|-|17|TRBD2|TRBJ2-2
CASSQHVVAGNTGELFF
TGTGCCAGCAGCCAACACGTGGTAGCGGGTAACACCGGGGAGCTGTTTTTT
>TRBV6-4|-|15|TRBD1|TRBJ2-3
CASSDPDRVADTQYF
TGTGCCAGCAGTGACCCGGACAGGGTCGCAGATACGCAGTATTTT
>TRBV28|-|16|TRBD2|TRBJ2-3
CASSSPGGRRSDTQYF
TGTGCCAGCAGTTCCCCCGGGGGGAGGAGGTCAGATACGCAGTATTTT
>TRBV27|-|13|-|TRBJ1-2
CASSAYQRYGYTF
TGTGCCAGCAGTGCCTACCAGAGATATGGCTACACCTTC
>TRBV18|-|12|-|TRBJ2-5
CASSPERETQYF
TGTGCCAGCTCACCAGAGCGAGAGACCCAGTACTTC
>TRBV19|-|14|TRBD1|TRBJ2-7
CASSGTGQGYEQYF
TGTGCCAGTAGTGGGACGGGACAGGGGTACGAGCAGTACTTC
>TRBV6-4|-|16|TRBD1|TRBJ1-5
CASSDPNQGADQPQHF
TGTGCCAGCAGTGACCCAAACCAGGGGGCCGATCAGCCCCAGCATTTT
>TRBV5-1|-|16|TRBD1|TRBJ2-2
CASSPWDRGSTGELFF
TGCGCCAGCAGCCCCTGGGACAGGGGGAGTACCGGGGAGCTGTTTTTT
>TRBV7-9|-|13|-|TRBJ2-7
CASSLDPGDEQYF
TGTGCCAGCAGCTTAGACCCAGGGGACGAGCAGTACTTC
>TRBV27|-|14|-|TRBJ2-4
CASSDDRYKNIQYF
TGTGCCAGCAGTGACGACAGGTACAAAAACATTCAGTACTTC
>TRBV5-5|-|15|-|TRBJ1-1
CASSLGVSWNTEAFF
TGTGCCAGCAGCTTGGGTGTCAGTTGGAACACTGAAGCTTTCTTT
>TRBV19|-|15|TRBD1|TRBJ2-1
CASTQRQGYYNEQFF
TGTGCCAGTACCCAGAGACAGGGGTACTACAATGAGCAGTTCTTC
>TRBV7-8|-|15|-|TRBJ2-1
CASSLTAGKTYEQFF
TGTGCCAGCAGCTTAACTGCGGGAAAAACATATGAGCAGTTCTTC
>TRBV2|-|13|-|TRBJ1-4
CASIQASREKLFF
TGTGCCAGCATTCAGGCGTCTCGGGAAAAACTGTTTTTT
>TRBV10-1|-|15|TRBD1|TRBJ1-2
CASSAGTGGSGGYTF
TGCGCCAGCAGTGCCGGGACAGGGGGTTCGGGCGGCTACACCTTC
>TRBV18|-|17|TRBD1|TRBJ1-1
CASSPDTDRGRNTEAFF
TGTGCCAGCTCACCCGACACAGACAGGGGGCGAAACACTGAAGCTTTCTTT
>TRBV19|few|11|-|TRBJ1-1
CASRKGREGFF
TGTGCCAGTAGGAAGGGTAGGGAAGGTTTCTTT